One sample yielded the 10 T cell receptor beta chains listed below, sequenced in a study of beta chain features in type 1 diabetes. No antigen has been assigned to these receptors. The authors reverse transcribed all of the isolated RNA, so sequencing captured expressed TCRB transcripts. Generated by immunoSEQ multiplex PCR, the TCRdb table keeps only in-frame clones and is missing some. The sample records roughly 100,000 clones, 25% to 35% being singletons. Findings and limits, study-wide: For Type 1 diabetes patients, all four CD4+ subsets carried TCRB CDR3s that were moderately but significantly shorter.

The sequenced sample consisted of central memory CD4+ T cells from blood. The origin of the receptors is a woman between 18 and 30 years old with type 1 diabetes.

The V gene is TRBV7-2, the J gene TRBJ2-3, with TRBD2 as a possible D gene (6 bases). V lost 4 bases to trimming and J lost 1 base, with 6 bases between them. The length of the CDR3 is 13 residues. The germline CDR1 and CDR2 sequences are SGHTA and FQGNSA. CDR3 sequence reads: CASSWGGTDTQYF. The CDR3 coding sequence is TGTGCCAGCAGCTGGGGGGGCACAGATACGCAGTATTTT.

This clone showed up just a few times. The V and J genes are TRBV5-6 and TRBJ2-5; D is possibly TRBD2 (6 bases). V was trimmed by 0 bases and J by 5 bases, leaving 8 bases between them. Germline lookup yields CDR1 SGHDT and CDR2 YYEEEE. The CDR3 loop spans 13 amino acids. The CDR3 spells CASSLAGLETQYF. CDR3 DNA sequence: TGTGCCAGCAGCTTGGCGGGACTGGAGACCCAGTACTTC.

This clone showed up just a few times. V and J are TRBV7-2 and TRBJ2-1; 9 bases fit TRBD2. Germline CDR1 SGHTA, CDR2 FQGNSA. The junction had 10 bases not matched to a gene; V was cut back by 2 bases and J by 5 bases. The CDR3 has 17 residues. CDR3 region: CASSLNPAGGPNNEQFF. The CDR3 nucleotides read TGTGCCAGCAGCTTAAATCCCGCGGGAGGGCCAAACAATGAGCAGTTCTTC. The whole variable domain, remainder taken from reference TRBV7-2 and TRBJ2-1, is GAGVSQSPSNKVTEKGKDVELRCDPISGHTALYWYRQSLGQGLEFLIYFQGNSAPDKSGLPSDRFSAERTGGSVSTLTIQRTQQEDSAVYLCASSLNPAGGPNNEQFFGPGTRLTVL.

The chain joins TRBV5-1 to TRBJ1-2; the D gene is possibly TRBD1 (5 bases). Germline CDR1 reads SGHRS; CDR2 reads YFSETQ. This CDR3 spans 14 amino acids. Trimming took off 1 base at V and 4 bases at J, with 11 bases between the two ends. Here the CDR3 reads CASSLTGDLYGYTF. As DNA, the CDR3 is TGCGCCAGCAGCTTGACAGGAGACCTCTATGGCTACACCTTC.

This sequence joins TRBV6-1 and TRBJ2-5; D may be TRBD2 (5 bases). Looked up from germline, CDR1 is MNHNS and CDR2 is SASEGT. The CDR3 runs to 15 residues. Trimming left V 4 bases short and J 1 base short, with 13 bases between. The CDR3 sequence: CASSAHGGRQETQYF. The CDR3 region has the DNA TGTGCCAGCAGTGCACACGGAGGCCGCCAAGAGACCCAGTACTTC.

The chain joins TRBV6-1 to TRBJ2-2, with 14 bases aligning to TRBD2. The CDR3 length is 14 residues. Germline CDR1 is MNHNS and CDR2 is SASEGT. Trimming at V came to 11 bases and at J to 6 bases, leaving 5 bases not matched to a gene. Here the CDR3 DNA reads TGTGCCGTCCGACTAGCGGGAGGGCCCGGGGAGCTGTTTTTT. It translates to CAVRLAGGPGELFF.

The chain uses TRBV7-2 and TRBJ2-2, with 10 nucleotides matching TRBD2. This CDR3 contains 18 residues. In germline, CDR1 is SGHTA, CDR2 FQGNSA. V was pared by 3 bases and J by 4 bases, with 11 bases of the junction left unmatched. This CDR3 is CASSLGGPSGSRTGELFF. The DNA for the CDR3 is TGTGCCAGCAGCTTGGGGGGGCCTAGCGGGAGTCGCACCGGGGAGCTGTTTTTT.

The chain links TRBV2 to TRBJ2-7, with 7 bases fitting TRBD2. V lost 7 bases and J lost 4; bases outside the gene matches: 19. The CDR3 runs 17 residues. Germline values: CDR1 SNHLY, CDR2 FYNNEI. CDR3 nucleotide sequence: TGTGCCAGCACCCCGGGGAGGGGACTCTACGATCGGTACGAGCAGTACGTC. Residues: CASTPGRGLYDRYEQYV.

This clone was found a few times. V usage is TRBV10-3 and J usage is TRBJ2-7; D might be TRBD2 (5 bases). Between the trimmed V and J ends, which lost 8 bases and 3 bases, there was a span of 17 bases. Germline V gene lookup returns CDR1 ENHRY and CDR2 SYGVKD. The CDR3 has 14 amino acids. CDR3 nucleotide sequence: TGTGCCATCTCAAAGTTGTTGAGCGGCTACGAGCAGTACTTC. Amino acids: CAISKLLSGYEQYF.

The chain links TRBV6-1 to TRBJ2-7; possible D gene TRBD1, 6 bases. Germline CDR1 and CDR2: MNHNS and SASEGT. The CDR3 is made up of 15 amino acids. The V end was cut by 7 bases, the J end by 6 bases, with 22 bases between. In DNA form, the CDR3 reads TGTGCCAGCACACAGCTGTGGGGGCCTCAGGGCGAGCAGTACTTC. Protein: CASTQLWGPQGEQYF.